This T cell receptor (beta chain) was found in a study of T cell responses to AZD1222 COVID-19 vaccine. TCRdb's table, derived via immunoSEQ multiplex PCR, lists solely in-frame clones and lacks some. The sample shows some 130,000 clones, roughly 90% of them seen only once. Specimen: peripheral blood, collected on day 0 of AZD1222 vaccination. The clonotype originates from an adult in good health.

CDR3 in amino acids: CASSQAETGGTEAFF. The CDR3 DNA reads TGTGCCAGCAGCCAAGCTGAAACAGGGGGCACTGAAGCTTTCTTT. The V gene is TRBV14, the J gene TRBJ1-1, with TRBD1 identical over 8 bases. There are 15 residues in the CDR3. V gave up 1 base and J gave up 4 bases; unmatched junction bases: 5. Germline assignment: CDR1 SGHDN and CDR2 FVKESK.